The rows below give T cell receptor beta chains drawn from one sample of a study of blood T cell repertoires in COVID-19. Generated by immunoSEQ multiplex PCR, the TCRdb table keeps only in-frame clones and is missing some. The sample contains 200,000 to 300,000 clones, about four fifths of which appear only once. Sequenced input: peripheral blood. The receptors derive from a woman aged 80 or older with acute or convalescent COVID-19. The CDR3 runs from the conserved cysteine through the conserved F or W. The D gene is left open where the match is weak. Clone size is stated in some rows and not others, as once, few, many or a class when expanded.

>NA|TRBV5-1|TRBD1|TRBJ2-2
CASSLRAGGANTGELFF
TGCGCCAGCAGCTTGAGGGCAGGGGGCGCGAACACCGGGGAGCTGTTTTTT
>NA|TRBV19|TRBD1|TRBJ1-5
CASTMTGGHQPQHF
TGTGCCAGTACAATGACAGGGGGCCATCAGCCCCAGCATTTT
>NA|TRBV5-1|TRBD1|TRBJ2-3
CASSPGQAGADTQYF
TGCGCCAGCAGCCCCGGACAGGCCGGCGCAGATACGCAGTATTTT
>NA|TRBV19|NA|TRBJ1-2
CASSLPTYGYTF
TGTGCCAGTAGTCTCCCTACCTATGGCTACACCTTC
>NA|TRBV10-1|NA|TRBJ2-5
CASSVGSEETQYF
TGCGCCAGCAGTGTAGGCAGCGAAGAGACCCAGTACTTC
>NA|TRBV5-4|TRBD1|TRBJ1-1
CASSKDRADTEAFF
TGTGCCAGCAGCAAAGACAGGGCGGACACTGAAGCTTTCTTT
>NA|TRBV2|TRBD2|TRBJ2-2
CASRSGGPNTGELFF
TGTGCCAGCAGGAGCGGGGGGCCGAACACCGGGGAGCTGTTTTTT
>NA|TRBV2|NA|TRBJ1-1
CASSETGYSEAFF
TGTGCCAGCAGTGAAACAGGGTATTCTGAAGCTTTCTTT
>NA|TRBV28|TRBD1|TRBJ1-6
CASSPLTGGSSPLHF
TGTGCCAGCAGTCCGCTGACAGGGGGTAGTTCACCCCTCCACTTT
>NA|TRBV29-1|TRBD1|TRBJ2-3
CSGTGTSTDTQYF
TGCAGCGGGACAGGGACTAGCACAGATACGCAGTATTTT
>few|TRBV6-5|NA|TRBJ2-7
CASSYSKTNYEQYF
TGTGCCAGCAGTTACTCGAAGACTAATTACGAGCAGTACTTC
>NA|TRBV10-3|NA|TRBJ2-5
CAISEPRAETQYF
TGTGCCATCAGTGAGCCCAGGGCAGAGACCCAGTACTTC
>NA|TRBV6-5|NA|TRBJ1-1
CASSSEGGRNTEAFF
TGTGCCAGCAGTTCCGAGGGAGGTCGGAACACTGAAGCTTTCTTT
>NA|TRBV19|NA|TRBJ1-5
CASSRGGDWAQPQHF
TGTGCCAGTAGCCGAGGGGGTGACTGGGCCCAGCCCCAGCATTTT
>NA|TRBV28|NA|TRBJ1-1
CASRRDGRGTEAFF
TGTGCCAGCAGGCGGGACGGGAGAGGCACTGAAGCTTTCTTT
>NA|TRBV18|NA|TRBJ1-3
CASSPNSIAGNTIYF
TGTGCCAGCTCACCTAACTCGATTGCCGGAAACACCATATATTTT
>NA|TRBV5-1|NA|TRBJ1-4
CASSLDGGSKLFF
TGCGCCAGCAGCTTGGATGGAGGGTCAAAACTGTTTTTT
>NA|TRBV18|TRBD1|TRBJ1-1
CASSPNRGQGNTEAFF
TGTGCCAGCTCACCAAACAGGGGGCAGGGGAACACTGAAGCTTTCTTT
>NA|TRBV28|NA|TRBJ1-4
CASSPADRTNEKLFF
TGTGCCAGCAGCCCCGCGGACAGAACTAATGAAAAACTGTTTTTT
>NA|TRBV18|TRBD1|TRBJ1-2
CASSAGTGSFYGYTF
TGTGCCAGCTCAGCGGGGACAGGGTCCTTCTATGGCTACACCTTC
>NA|TRBV6-2/TRBV6-3|TRBD1|TRBJ1-5
CASSLDRVGGQPQHF
TGTGCCAGCAGTTTGGACAGGGTAGGAGGTCAGCCCCAGCATTTT
>NA|TRBV18|NA|TRBJ2-7
CASSPRVTAFPFYEQYF
TGTGCCAGCTCACCACGGGTGACAGCCTTCCCATTCTACGAGCAGTACTTC
>NA|TRBV5-6|NA|TRBJ1-2
CASSRWGGGHYGYTF
TGTGCCAGCAGCCGTTGGGGTGGGGGCCACTATGGCTACACCTTC
>once|TRBV20-1|NA|TRBJ1-2
CSARILSGYTF
TGCAGTGCTAGAATCCTCAGTGGCTACACCTTC
>once|TRBV21-1|NA|TRBJ1-1
CASSKKRDSENTEAFF
TGTGCCAGCAGCAAAAAACGGGACAGCGAAAACACTGAAGCTTTCTTT
>once|TRBV28|TRBD1|TRBJ1-1
CASSLRQGAGNTEAFF
TGTGCCAGCAGTCTGCGACAGGGGGCAGGGAACACTGAAGCTTTCTTT
>NA|TRBV9|NA|TRBJ2-7
CASNPGYQYYEQYF
TGTGCCAGCAACCCAGGCTACCAGTACTACGAGCAGTACTTC
>NA|TRBV4-2|TRBD1|TRBJ2-3
CASSQDGSQGADTQYF
TGTGCCAGCAGCCAAGATGGGTCCCAGGGGGCAGATACGCAGTATTTT
>NA|TRBV19|NA|TRBJ1-5
CASSTKGGGVAQHF
TGTGCCAGTAGTACCAAGGGGGGGGGAGTTGCCCAGCATTTT
>NA|TRBV5-6|TRBD2|TRBJ2-1
CASSFGLAGSSYNEQFF
TGTGCCAGCAGCTTCGGACTAGCGGGGAGCTCCTACAATGAGCAGTTCTTC
>NA|TRBV7-2|TRBD1|TRBJ1-6
CASRVGQGASNSPLHF
TGTGCCAGCAGGGTGGGACAGGGGGCTAGTAATTCACCCCTCCACTTT
>NA|TRBV5-4|TRBD1|TRBJ1-4
CASSLTGGELFF
TGTGCCAGCAGCTTGACAGGGGGCGAACTGTTTTTT
>NA|TRBV7-2|TRBD1|TRBJ1-5
CASSFRDKGAGQPQHF
TGTGCCAGCAGCTTCCGTGACAAGGGGGCGGGTCAGCCCCAGCATTTT
>NA|TRBV5-1|TRBD2|TRBJ2-2
CASSLDGTTNTGELFF
TGCGCCAGCAGCTTGGACGGGACTACCAACACCGGGGAGCTGTTTTTT
>NA|TRBV11-2|TRBD2|TRBJ2-5
CASSLRGGETQYF
TGTGCCAGCAGCTTACGGGGGGGAGAGACCCAGTACTTC
>NA|TRBV7-2|NA|TRBJ2-3
CASLAPQGGVGTDTQYF
TGTGCCAGCCTAGCCCCCCAGGGCGGGGTAGGCACAGATACGCAGTATTTT
>few|TRBV28|TRBD1|TRBJ1-2
CASSYDRGRGYTF
TGTGCCAGCAGCTATGACAGGGGGCGAGGCTACACCTTC
>once|TRBV24-1|TRBD1|TRBJ2-2
CATSDHRGYGDTGELFF
TGTGCCACCAGTGACCACAGGGGTTATGGGGACACCGGGGAGCTGTTTTTT
>NA|TRBV6-6|TRBD1|TRBJ2-2
CASSLKQGAMIGELFF
TGTGCCAGCAGTTTAAAACAGGGGGCGATGATCGGGGAGCTGTTTTTT
>NA|TRBV5-1|NA|TRBJ1-4
CASSLAAAGYEKLFF
TGCGCCAGCAGCTTGGCAGCGGCAGGCTATGAAAAACTGTTTTTT
>NA|TRBV3-1/TRBV3-2|TRBD2|TRBJ2-3
CASSPRRIAGGGTDTQYF
TGTGCCAGCAGCCCCAGAAGGATCGCGGGGGGAGGCACAGATACGCAGTATTTT
>NA|TRBV10-3|TRBD1|TRBJ1-6
CAISEGTGFNSGLHF
TGTGCCATCAGTGAAGGGACAGGATTCAATTCGGGCCTCCACTTT
>NA|TRBV5-1|TRBD1|TRBJ2-2
CASSPGQVYGGELFF
TGCGCCAGCAGCCCGGGACAGGTCTATGGCGGGGAGCTGTTTTTT
>NA|TRBV7-2|NA|TRBJ2-1
CASSLAVESSEFF
TGTGCCAGCAGCTTAGCGGTGGAGTCGTCCGAGTTCTTC
>NA|TRBV19|NA|TRBJ1-5
CASSEDTDQPQHF
TGTGCCAGTAGTGAGGACACTGATCAGCCCCAGCATTTT
>NA|TRBV3-1/TRBV3-2|TRBD2|TRBJ2-5
CASSLRASGVPQETQYF
TGTGCCAGCAGCCTAAGGGCTAGCGGGGTTCCACAAGAGACCCAGTACTTC